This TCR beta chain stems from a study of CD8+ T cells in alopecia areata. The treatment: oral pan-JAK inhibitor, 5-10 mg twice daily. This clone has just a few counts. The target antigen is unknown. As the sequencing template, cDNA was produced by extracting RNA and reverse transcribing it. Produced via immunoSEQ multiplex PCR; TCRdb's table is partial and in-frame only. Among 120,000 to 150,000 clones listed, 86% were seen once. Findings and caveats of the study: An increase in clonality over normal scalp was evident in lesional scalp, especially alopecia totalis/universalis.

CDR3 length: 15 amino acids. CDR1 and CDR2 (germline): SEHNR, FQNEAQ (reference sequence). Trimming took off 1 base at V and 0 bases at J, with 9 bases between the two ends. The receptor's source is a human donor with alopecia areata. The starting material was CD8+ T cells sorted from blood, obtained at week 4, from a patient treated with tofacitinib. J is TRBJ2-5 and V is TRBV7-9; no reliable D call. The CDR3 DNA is TGTGCCAGCAGCTTAGGGACGGTTCACCAAGAGACCCAGTACTTC. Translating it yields CASSLGTVHQETQYF.